This T cell receptor (beta chain) was recovered during a study of naive and memory T cell subsets. Germline V gives CDR1 DFQATT, CDR2 SNEGSKA (reference sequence). This CDR3 has 16 amino acids. Losses at the gene ends were 3 bases for V and 5 bases for J; bases not matched to a gene: 12. The library had UMIs added by 3' ligation of an oligonucleotide to TCR cDNA. This clonotype was picked up many times. Ligated cDNA underwent four rounds of PCR with nested alpha and beta constant region primers and SP2. MiXCR, run by TCRdb on the 5' RACE reads, gives a single entry per CDR3 protein. The sample shows roughly 60,000 distinct CDR3 sequences, about 7% of them seen only once.

This clonotype was sampled from a male donor in good health. The gene calls are TRBV20-1 and TRBJ2-5; 10 bases align to TRBD2. CDR3 DNA: TGCAGTGCTAGGGCTAGCGGGAGCCCCAGGTGGGAGACCCAGTACTTC. Translated, it gives CSARASGSPRWETQYF.